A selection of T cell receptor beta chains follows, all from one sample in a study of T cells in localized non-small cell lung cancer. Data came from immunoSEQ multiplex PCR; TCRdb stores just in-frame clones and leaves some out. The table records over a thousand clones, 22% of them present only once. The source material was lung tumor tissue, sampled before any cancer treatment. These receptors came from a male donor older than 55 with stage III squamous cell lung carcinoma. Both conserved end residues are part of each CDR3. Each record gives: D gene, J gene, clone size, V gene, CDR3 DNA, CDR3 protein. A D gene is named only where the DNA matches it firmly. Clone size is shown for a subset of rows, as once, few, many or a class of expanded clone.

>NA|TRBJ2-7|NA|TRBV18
TGTGCCAGCTCACCAGATCAAGTGGGCGAGCAGTACTTC
CASSPDQVGEQYF
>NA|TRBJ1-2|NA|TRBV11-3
TGTGCCAGCAGCTCAAGGGCCAGCATCTTCTATGGCTACACCTTC
CASSSRASIFYGYTF
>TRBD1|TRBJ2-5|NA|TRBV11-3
TGTGCCAGCAGCTTGGGGACAGGGGGAGAGACCCAGTACTTC
CASSLGTGGETQYF
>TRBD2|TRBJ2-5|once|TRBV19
TGTGCCAGTAGGACCGGGACTAGCGGGATTCAAGAGACCCAGTACTTC
CASRTGTSGIQETQYF
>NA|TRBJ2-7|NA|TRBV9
TGTGCCAGCAGCCTGGGACCGTCCGGCGAGCAGTACTTC
CASSLGPSGEQYF
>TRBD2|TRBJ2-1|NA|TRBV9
TGTGCCAGCAGCGTAGAAGCGGGGTTCAATGAGCAGTTCTTC
CASSVEAGFNEQFF
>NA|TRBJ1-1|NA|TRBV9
TGTGCCAGCAGAGACTTGAACACTGAAGCTTTCTTT
CASRDLNTEAFF
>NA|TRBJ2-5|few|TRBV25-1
TGTGCCAGCAGTGGCCAGGGGAGTTTCCAAGAGACCCAGTACTTC
CASSGQGSFQETQYF
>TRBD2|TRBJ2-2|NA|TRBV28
TGTGCCAGCAGTTTATGGGCTAGCGGGGTGTACTGGGAGCTGTTTTTT
CASSLWASGVYWELFF
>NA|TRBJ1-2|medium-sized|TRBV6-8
TGTGCCATCTACCCAGGGGACGGTCGGTACTATGGCTACACCTTC
CAIYPGDGRYYGYTF
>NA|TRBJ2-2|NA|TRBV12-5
TGTGCTAGTGGTTTGGAGGACGTCTGGGGGCACACCGGGGAGCTGTTTTTT
CASGLEDVWGHTGELFF
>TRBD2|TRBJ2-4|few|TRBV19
TGTGCCAGTAGGCTAGCGGGAGGAGCCATTCAGTACTTC
CASRLAGGAIQYF
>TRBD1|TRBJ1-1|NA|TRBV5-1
TGCGCCAGCAGCAAGGACAGGGGGAGATTTGACGCTTTCTTT
CASSKDRGRFDAFF
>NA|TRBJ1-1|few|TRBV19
TGTGCCAGTATTCAGGGGACCACTGAAGCTTTCTTT
CASIQGTTEAFF
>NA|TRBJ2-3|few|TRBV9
TGTGCCAGCAGCTTAGGGGCGTCCACAGATACGCAGTATTTT
CASSLGASTDTQYF
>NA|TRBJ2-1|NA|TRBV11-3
TGTGCCAGCAGCTTGAGTCTAGTATCCTACAATGAGCAGTTCTTC
CASSLSLVSYNEQFF
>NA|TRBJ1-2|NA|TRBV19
TGTGCCAGTAGTACAGACCCGTCCCTGGCGGGCTACACCTTC
CASSTDPSLAGYTF
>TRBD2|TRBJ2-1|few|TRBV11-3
TGTGCCAGCAGTTTTAGCGGGGGGAGTTACAATGAGCAGTTCTTC
CASSFSGGSYNEQFF
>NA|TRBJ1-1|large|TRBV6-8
TGTGCCAGCAGTTATGGACAAAACACTGAAGCTTTCTTT
CASSYGQNTEAFF
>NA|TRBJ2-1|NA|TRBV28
TGTGCCAGCAGTTCAAACTACAATGAGCAGTTCTTC
CASSSNYNEQFF
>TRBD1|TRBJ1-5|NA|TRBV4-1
TGCGCCAGCAGCCAGGGAACAGGGGCGGGTCAGCCCCAGCATTTT
CASSQGTGAGQPQHF
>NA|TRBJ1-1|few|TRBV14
TGTGCCAGCAGCGCTTCCTGGTACAGCGACGGCACTGAAGCTTTCTTT
CASSASWYSDGTEAFF
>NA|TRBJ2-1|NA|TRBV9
TGTGCCAGCAGTGTGAAGGCGATGGGCAATGAGCAGTTCTTC
CASSVKAMGNEQFF
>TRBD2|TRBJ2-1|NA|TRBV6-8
TGTGCCAGCAGTGGCTCAATAGCGGGTGGCACCGGGAATGAGCAGTTCTTC
CASSGSIAGGTGNEQFF
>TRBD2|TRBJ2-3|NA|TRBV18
TGTGCCAGCTCACCACCGATAACTAGCGGGAGTTTTACAGATACGCAGTATTTT
CASSPPITSGSFTDTQYF
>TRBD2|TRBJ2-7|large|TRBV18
TGTGCCAGCTCAGGTAGCGGGAGCAATGAGCAGTACTTC
CASSGSGSNEQYF
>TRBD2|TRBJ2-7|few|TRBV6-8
TGTGCCAGCAGTTACCTGACTAGCGGGGGCTACGAGCAGTACTTC
CASSYLTSGGYEQYF